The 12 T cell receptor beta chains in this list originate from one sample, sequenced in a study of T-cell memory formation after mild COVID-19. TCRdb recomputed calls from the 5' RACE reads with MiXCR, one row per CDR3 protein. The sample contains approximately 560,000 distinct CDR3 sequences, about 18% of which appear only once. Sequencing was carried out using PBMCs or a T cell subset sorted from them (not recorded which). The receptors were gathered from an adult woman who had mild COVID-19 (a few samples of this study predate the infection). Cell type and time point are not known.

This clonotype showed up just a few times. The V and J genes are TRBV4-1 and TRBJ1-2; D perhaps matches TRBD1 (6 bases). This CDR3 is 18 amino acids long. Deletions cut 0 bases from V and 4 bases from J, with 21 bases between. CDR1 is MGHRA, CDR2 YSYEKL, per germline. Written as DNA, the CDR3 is TGCGCCAGCAGCCAAGACCTACGGACAGCCGATCTTTTCTATGGCTACACCTTC. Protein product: CASSQDLRTADLFYGYTF.

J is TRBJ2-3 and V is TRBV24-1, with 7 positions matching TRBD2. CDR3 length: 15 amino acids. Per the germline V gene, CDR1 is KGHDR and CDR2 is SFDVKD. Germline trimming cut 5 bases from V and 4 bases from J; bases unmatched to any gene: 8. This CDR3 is CATSGGGRAADTQYF. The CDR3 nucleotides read TGTGCCACCAGTGGCGGTGGGAGGGCGGCAGATACGCAGTATTTT.

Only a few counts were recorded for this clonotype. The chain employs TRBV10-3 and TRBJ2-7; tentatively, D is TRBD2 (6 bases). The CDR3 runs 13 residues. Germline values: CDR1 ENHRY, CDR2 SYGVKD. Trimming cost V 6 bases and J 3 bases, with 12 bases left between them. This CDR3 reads CAISRERRYEQYF. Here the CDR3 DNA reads TGTGCCATCAGCCGGGAGAGACGCTACGAGCAGTACTTC.

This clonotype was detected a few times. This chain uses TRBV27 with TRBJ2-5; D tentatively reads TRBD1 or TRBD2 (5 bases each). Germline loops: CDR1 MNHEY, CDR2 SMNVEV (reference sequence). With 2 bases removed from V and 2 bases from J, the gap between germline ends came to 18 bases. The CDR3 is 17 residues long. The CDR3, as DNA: TGTGCCAGCAGTTTAGGCCACGGGGCCCCTTTACAAGAGACCCAGTACTTC. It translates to CASSLGHGAPLQETQYF.

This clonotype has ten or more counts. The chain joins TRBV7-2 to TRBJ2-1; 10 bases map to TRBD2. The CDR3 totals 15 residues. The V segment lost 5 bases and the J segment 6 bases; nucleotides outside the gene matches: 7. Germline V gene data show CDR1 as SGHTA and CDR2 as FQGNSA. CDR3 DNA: TGTGCCAGCAGCCCTAGCGGGAGAGGAGGCAATGAGCAGTTCTTC. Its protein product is CASSPSGRGGNEQFF.

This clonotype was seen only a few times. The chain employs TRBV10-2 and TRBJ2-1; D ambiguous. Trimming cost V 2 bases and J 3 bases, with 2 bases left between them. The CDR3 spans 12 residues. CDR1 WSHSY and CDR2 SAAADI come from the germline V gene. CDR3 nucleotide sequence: TGCGCCAGCAGTGAGAGCTACAATGAGCAGTTCTTC. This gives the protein CASSESYNEQFF.

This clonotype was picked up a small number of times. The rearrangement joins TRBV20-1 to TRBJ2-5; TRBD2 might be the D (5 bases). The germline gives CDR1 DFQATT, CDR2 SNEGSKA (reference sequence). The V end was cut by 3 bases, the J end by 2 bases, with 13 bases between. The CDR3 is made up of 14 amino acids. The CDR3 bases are TGCAGTGCTAGCCAAGCCGGGGAACAAGAGACCCAGTACTTC. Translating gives CSASQAGEQETQYF.

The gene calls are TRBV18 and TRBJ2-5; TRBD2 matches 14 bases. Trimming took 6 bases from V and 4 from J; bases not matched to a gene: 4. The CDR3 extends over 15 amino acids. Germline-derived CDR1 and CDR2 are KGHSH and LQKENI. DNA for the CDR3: TGTGCCAGCTCCGGACTAGCGGGGGGATCAGAGACCCAGTACTTC. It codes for CASSGLAGGSETQYF.

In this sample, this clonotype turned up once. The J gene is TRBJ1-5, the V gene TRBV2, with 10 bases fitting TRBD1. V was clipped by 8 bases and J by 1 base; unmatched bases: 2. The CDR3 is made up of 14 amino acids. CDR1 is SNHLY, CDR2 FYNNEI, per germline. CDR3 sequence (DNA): TGTGCCAGCGACAGGGGGCTAAGCAATCAGCCCCAGCATTTT. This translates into CASDRGLSNQPQHF.

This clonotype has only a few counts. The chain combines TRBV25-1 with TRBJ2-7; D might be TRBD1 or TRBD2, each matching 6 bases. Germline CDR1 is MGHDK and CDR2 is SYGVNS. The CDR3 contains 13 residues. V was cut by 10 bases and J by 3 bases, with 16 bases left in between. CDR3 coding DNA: TGTGCCACCAAGGGGGGAGGACACTACGAGCAGTACTTC. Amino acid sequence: CATKGGGHYEQYF.

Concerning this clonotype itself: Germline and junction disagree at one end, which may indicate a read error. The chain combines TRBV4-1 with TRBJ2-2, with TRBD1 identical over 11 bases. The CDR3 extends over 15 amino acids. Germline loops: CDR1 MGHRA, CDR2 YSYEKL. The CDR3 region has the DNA TGCGCCAGCAGCCAAGGGACAGGGGGCTCCGGGGAGATGTTTTTT. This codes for CASSQGTGGSGEMFF.

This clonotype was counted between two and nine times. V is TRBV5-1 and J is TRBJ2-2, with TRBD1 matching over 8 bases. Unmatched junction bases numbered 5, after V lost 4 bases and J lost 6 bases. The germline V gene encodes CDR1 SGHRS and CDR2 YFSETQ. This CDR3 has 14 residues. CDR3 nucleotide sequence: TGCGCCAGCAGCAGAACGACAGGGGCCGGGGAGCTGTTTTTT. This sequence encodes CASSRTTGAGELFF.